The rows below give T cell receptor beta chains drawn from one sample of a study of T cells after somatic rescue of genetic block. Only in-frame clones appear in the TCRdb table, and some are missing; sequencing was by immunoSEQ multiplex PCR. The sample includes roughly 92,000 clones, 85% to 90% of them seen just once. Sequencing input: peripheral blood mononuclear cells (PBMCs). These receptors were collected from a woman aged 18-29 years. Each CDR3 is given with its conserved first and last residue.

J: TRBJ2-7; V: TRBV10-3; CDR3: CATASDSYEQYF
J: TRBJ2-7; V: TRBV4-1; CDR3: CASRRGDEQYF
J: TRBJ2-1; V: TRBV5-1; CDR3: CASRPSGSGYNEQFF
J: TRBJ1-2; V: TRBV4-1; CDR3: CASSQVGGNYGYTF
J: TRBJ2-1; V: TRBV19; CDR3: CASSIGSSGSPFKFF
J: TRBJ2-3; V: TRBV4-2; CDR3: CASSQDYRTSGRTTDTQYF
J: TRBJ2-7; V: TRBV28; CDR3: CASSPPPSGFPYEQYF
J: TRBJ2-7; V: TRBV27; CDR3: CASSFAGGPYEQYF
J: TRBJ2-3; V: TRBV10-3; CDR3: CAITPDRGERGDTQYF
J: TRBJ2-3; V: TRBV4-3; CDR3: CASSRDLGTDTQYF
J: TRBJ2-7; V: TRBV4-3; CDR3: CASSQARLAGGPPYEQYF
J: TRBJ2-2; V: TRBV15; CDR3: CATSIKREAAGELFF
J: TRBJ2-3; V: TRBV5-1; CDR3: CASSLEGSSTDTQYF
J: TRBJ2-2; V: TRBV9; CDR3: CASSDRSSFAGELFF
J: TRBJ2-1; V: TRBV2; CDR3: CASSDSPLAGVLNEQFF
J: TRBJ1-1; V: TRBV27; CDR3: CASSLSKLPNTEAFF
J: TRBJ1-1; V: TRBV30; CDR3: CAWSVPTGRINTEAFF
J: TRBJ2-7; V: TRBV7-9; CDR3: CASSVTSGAKAEQYF
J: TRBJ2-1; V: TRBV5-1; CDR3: CASSFTSNRGGYNEQFF
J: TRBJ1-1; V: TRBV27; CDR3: CASSFASWDTANTEAFF
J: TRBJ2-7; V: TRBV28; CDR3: CASSSPGQGYEQYF
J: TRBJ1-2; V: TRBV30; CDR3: CAWSVKRQLSNYGYTF
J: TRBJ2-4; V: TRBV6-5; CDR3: CASSYSVVDIQYF
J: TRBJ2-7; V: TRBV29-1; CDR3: CSVTGQGYEQYF
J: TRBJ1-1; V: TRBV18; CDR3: CASSPPGGAKDTEAFF
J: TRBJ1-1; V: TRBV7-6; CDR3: CASSARAPLNTEAFF
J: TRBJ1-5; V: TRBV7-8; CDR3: CASSFGTEYYQPQHF
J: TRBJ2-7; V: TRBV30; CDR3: CAWSPWQGWQRTYEQYF
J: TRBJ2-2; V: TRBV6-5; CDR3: CASSPSGTGELFF
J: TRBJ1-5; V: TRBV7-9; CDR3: CASSKGESNQPQHF
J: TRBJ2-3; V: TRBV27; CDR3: CASSPGTSASTDTQYF
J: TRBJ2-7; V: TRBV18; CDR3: CASSPQGPPWEQYF
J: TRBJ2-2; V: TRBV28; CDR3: CASASLSGAGELFF
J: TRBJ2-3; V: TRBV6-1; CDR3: CASSFPQYF
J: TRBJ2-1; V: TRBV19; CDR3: CASSNRPGTSGSYNEQFF
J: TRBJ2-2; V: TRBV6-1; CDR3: CASSQGYRAGELFF
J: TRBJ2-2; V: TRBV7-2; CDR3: CASSTQVSVGELFF
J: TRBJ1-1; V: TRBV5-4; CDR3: CASSLGSTENTEAFF
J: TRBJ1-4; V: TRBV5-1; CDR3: CASGKATGTGEKLFF
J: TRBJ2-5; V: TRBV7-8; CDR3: CASSPKRLLREETQYF
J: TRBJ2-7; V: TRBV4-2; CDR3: CASSPSGADSYEQYF
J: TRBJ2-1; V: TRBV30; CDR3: CAWSEGTDYNEQFF
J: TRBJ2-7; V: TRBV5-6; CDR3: CASSLRAAYEQYF
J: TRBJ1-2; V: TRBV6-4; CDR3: CASSHDRDHGYTF